The clone carrying this TCR beta chain was observed at least ten times. Its target is not known. The sample comes from a study of radiation and T cells in renal cell carcinoma. Notes on the study in general: In blood, top tumor clones expanded by 2 weeks, shrinking by 4.

The germline V and J ends were trimmed by 1 base and 0 bases, with 6 bases remaining between them. Germline CDR1 SNHLY, CDR2 FYNNEI. The CDR3 has 15 amino acids. As for time point: blood 2 weeks post-SBRT. Treatment: 15 Gy SBRT to primary tumor, nephrectomy 4 weeks later. Clear cell pathology was present in this patient's renal cell carcinoma. Libraries were prepared by immunoSEQ multiplex PCR; TCRdb keeps only in-frame clonotypes and omits some of them. The repertoire consists of tens of thousands of clones, with roughly 72% occurring once and the leading ten covering roughly 7.4%. The chain couples TRBV2 to TRBJ2-2; D is ambiguous. The receptor was derived from a man aged 55 to 69 with renal cell carcinoma. This sample comprised blood, obtained from a patient whose treatment included radiotherapy and nephrectomy. CDR3 sequence reads: CASSEEHSNTGELFF. CDR3 in DNA: TGTGCCAGCAGTGAAGAACATTCGAACACCGGGGAGCTGTTTTTT.